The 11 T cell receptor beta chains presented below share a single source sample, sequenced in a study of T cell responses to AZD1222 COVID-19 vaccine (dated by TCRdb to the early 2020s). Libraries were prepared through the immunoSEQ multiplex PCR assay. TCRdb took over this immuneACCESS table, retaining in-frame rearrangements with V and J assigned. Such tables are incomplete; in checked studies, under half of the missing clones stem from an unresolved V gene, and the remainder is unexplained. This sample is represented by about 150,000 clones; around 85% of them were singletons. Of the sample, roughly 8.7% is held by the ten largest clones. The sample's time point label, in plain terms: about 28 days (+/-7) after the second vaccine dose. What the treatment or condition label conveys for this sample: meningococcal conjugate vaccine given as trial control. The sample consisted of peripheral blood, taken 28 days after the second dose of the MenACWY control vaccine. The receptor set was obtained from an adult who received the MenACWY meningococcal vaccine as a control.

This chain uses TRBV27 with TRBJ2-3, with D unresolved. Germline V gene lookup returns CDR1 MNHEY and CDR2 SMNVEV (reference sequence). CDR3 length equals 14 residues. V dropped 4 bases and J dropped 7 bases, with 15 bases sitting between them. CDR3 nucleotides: TGTGCCAGCAGTTCGGGTGGATCCTACAATACGCAGTATTTT. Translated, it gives CASSSGGSYNTQYF.

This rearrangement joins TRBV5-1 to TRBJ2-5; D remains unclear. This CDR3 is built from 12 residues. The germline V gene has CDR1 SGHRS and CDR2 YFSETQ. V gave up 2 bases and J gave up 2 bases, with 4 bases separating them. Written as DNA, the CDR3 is TGCGCCAGCAGCTTACTACAAGAGACCCAGTACTTC. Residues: CASSLLQETQYF.

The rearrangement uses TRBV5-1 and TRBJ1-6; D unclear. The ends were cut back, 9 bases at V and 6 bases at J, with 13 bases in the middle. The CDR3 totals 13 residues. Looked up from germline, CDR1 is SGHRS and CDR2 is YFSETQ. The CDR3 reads CATREAPNSPLHF. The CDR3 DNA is TGCGCCACCCGCGAGGCCCCTAATTCACCCCTCCACTTT.

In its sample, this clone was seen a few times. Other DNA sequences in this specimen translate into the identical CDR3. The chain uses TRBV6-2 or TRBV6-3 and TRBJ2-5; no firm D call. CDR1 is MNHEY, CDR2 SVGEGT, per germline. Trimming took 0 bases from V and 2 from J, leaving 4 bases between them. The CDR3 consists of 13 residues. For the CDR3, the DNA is TGTGCCAGCAGTTACTCCCCTCAAGAGACCCAGTACTTC. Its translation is CASSYSPQETQYF.

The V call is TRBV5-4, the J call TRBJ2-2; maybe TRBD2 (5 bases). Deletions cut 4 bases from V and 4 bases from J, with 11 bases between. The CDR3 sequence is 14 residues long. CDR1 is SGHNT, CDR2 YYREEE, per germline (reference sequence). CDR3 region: CASSPSGSTGELFF. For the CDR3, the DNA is TGTGCCAGCAGCCCCTCGGGAAGCACCGGGGAGCTGTTTTTT. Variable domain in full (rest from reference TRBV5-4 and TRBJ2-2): ETGVTQSPTHLIKTRGQQVTLRCSSQSGHNTVSWYQQALGQGPQFIFQYYREEENGRGNFPPRFSGLQFPNYSSELNVNALELDDSALYLCASSPSGSTGELFFGEGSRLTVL.

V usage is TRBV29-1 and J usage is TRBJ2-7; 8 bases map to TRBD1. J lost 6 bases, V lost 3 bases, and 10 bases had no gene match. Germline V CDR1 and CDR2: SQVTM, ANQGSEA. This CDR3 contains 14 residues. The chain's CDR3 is CSVEEVTGVSEQYF. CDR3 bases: TGCAGCGTTGAGGAGGTGACAGGGGTCTCCGAGCAGTACTTC.

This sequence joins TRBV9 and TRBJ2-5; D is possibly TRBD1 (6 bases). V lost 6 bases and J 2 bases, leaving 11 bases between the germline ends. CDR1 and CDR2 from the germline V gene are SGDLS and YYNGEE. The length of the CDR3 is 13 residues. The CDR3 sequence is CASTQGQQETQYF. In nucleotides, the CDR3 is TGTGCCAGCACACAAGGACAGCAAGAGACCCAGTACTTC.

The CDR3 DNA follows: TGTGCCAGTAGCGAAATCAGGGGATCAGGAAACACCATATATTTT. It codes for CASSEIRGSGNTIYF. The rearrangement links TRBV19 to TRBJ1-3; perhaps TRBD1 as D (6 bases). V lost 6 bases and J 4 bases, leaving 16 bases between the germline ends. The CDR3 contains 15 residues. The germline V gene has CDR1 LNHDA and CDR2 SQIVND (reference sequence).

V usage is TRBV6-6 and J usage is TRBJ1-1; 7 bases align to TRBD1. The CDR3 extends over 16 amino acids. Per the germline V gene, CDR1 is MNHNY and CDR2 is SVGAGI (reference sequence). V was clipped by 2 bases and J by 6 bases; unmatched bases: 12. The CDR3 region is CASSYHSDRSSAEAFF. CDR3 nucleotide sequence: TGTGCCAGCAGTTACCATTCGGACAGGTCTTCGGCTGAAGCTTTCTTT.

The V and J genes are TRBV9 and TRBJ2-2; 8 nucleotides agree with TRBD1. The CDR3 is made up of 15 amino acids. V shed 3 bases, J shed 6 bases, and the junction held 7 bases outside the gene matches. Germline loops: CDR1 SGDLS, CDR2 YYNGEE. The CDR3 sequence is CASSARQGAAGELFF. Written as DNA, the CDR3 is TGTGCCAGCAGCGCCCGGCAGGGGGCAGCCGGGGAGCTGTTTTTT.

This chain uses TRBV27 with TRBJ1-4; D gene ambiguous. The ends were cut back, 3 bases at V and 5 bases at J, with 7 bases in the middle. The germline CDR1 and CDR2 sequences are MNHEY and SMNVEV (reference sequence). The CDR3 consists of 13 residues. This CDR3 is CASSFWRNEKLFF. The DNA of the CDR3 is TGTGCCAGCAGTTTTTGGCGGAATGAAAAACTGTTTTTT. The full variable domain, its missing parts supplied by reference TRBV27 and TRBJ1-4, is EAQVTQNPRYLITVTGKKLTVTCSQNMNHEYMSWYRQDPGLGLRQIYYSMNVEVTDKGDVPEGYKVSRKEKRNFPLILESPSPNQTSLYFCASSFWRNEKLFFGSGTQLSVL.